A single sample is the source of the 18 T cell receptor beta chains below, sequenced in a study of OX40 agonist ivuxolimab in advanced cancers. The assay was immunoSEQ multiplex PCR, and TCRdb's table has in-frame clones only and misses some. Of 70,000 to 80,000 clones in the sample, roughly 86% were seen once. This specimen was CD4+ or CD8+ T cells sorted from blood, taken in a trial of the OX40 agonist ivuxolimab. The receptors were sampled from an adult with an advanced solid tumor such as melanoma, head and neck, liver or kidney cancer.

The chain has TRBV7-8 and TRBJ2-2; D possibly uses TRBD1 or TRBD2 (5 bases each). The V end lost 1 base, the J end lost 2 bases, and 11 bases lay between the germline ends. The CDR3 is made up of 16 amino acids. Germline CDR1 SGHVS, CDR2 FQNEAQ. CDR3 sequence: CASSLVGTYNTGELFF. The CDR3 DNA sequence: TGTGCCAGCAGCTTAGTAGGGACCTATAACACCGGGGAGCTGTTTTTT.

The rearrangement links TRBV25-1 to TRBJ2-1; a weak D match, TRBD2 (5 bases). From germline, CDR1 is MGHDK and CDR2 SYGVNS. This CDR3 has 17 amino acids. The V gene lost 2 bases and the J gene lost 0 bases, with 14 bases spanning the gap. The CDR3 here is CASSETLAQSSYNEQFF. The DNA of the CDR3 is TGTGCCAGCAGTGAAACTCTAGCCCAGAGCTCCTACAATGAGCAGTTCTTC.

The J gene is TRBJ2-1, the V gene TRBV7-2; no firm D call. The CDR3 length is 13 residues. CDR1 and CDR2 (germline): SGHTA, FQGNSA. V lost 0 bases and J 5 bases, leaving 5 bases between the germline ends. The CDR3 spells CASSLAADNEQFF. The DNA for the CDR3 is TGTGCCAGCAGCTTAGCCGCAGACAATGAGCAGTTCTTC.

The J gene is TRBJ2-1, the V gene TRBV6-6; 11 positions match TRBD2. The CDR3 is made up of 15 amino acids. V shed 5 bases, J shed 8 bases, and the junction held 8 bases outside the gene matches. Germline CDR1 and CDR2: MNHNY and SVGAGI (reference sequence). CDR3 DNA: TGTGCCAGCAGTCCACTAGCGGGAGCCCACGATGAGCAGTTCTTC. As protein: CASSPLAGAHDEQFF.

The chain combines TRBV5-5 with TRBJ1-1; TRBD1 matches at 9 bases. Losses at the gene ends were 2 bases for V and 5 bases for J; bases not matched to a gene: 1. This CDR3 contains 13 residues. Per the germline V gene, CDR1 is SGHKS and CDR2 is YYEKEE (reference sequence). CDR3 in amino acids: CASSFGTGTEAFF. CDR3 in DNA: TGTGCCAGCAGCTTTGGGACAGGGACTGAAGCTTTCTTT.

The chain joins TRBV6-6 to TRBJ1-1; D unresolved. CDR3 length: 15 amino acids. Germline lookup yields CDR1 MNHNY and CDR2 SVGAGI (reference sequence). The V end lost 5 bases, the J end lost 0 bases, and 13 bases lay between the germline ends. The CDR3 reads CASSRREGVNTEAFF. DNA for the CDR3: TGTGCCAGCAGTCGTCGGGAAGGAGTGAACACTGAAGCTTTCTTT.

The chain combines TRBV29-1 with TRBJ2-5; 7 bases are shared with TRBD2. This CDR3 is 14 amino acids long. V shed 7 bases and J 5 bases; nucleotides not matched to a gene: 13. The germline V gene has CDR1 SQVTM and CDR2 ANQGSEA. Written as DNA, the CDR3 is TGCAGCGCCAAAGGGCGGGAGCGAGGTGAGACCCAGTACTTC. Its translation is CSAKGRERGETQYF.

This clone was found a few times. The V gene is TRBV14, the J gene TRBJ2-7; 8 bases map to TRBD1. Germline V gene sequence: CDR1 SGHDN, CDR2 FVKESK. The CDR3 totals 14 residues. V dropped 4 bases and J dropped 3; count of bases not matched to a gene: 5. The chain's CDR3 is CASSPSGGYYEQYF. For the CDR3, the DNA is TGTGCCAGCAGCCCCTCAGGGGGCTACTACGAGCAGTACTTC. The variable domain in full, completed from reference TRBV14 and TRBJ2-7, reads EAGVTQFPSHSVIEKGQTVTLRCDPISGHDNLYWYRRVMGKEIKFLLHFVKESKQDESGMPNNRFLAERTGGTYSTLKVQPAELEDSGVYFCASSPSGGYYEQYFGPGTRLTVT.

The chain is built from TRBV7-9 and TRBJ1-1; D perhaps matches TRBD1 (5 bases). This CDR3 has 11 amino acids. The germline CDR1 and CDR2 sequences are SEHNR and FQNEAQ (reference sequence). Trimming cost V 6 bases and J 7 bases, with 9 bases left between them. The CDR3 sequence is CASSRDFEAFF. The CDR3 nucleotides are TGTGCCAGCAGTCGGGACTTTGAAGCTTTCTTT.

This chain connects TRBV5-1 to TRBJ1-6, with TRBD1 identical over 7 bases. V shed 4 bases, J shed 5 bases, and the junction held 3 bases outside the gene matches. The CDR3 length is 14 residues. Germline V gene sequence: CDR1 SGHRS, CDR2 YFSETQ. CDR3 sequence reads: CASSGGTDNSPLHF. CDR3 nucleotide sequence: TGCGCCAGCAGCGGGGGGACAGATAATTCACCCCTCCACTTT. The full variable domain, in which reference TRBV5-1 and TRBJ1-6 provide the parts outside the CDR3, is KAGVTQTPRYLIKTRGQQVTLSCSPISGHRSVSWYQQTPGQGLQFLFEYFSETQRNKGNFPGRFSGRQFSNSRSEMNVSTLELGDSALYLCASSGGTDNSPLHFGNGTRLTVT.

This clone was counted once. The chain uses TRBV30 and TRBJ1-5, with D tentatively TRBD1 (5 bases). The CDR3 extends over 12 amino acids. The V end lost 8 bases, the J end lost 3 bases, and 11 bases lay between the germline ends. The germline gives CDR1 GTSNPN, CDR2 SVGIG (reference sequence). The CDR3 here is CALGHFNQPQHF. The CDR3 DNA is TGTGCCCTAGGACATTTCAATCAGCCCCAGCATTTT.

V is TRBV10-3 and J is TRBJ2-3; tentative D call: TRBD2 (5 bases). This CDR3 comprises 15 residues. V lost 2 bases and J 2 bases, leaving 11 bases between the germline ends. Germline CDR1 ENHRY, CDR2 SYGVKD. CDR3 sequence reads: CAISELAGNTDTQYF. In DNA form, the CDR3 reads TGTGCCATCAGTGAGCTAGCCGGGAACACAGATACGCAGTATTTT.

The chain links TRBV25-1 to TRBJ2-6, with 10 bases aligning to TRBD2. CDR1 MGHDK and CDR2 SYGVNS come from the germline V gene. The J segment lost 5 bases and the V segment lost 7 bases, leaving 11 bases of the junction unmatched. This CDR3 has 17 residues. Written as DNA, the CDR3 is TGTGCCAGCACCCGAAGCGGGGGGGTAACGCGGGCCAACGTCCTGACTTTC. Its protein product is CASTRSGGVTRANVLTF.

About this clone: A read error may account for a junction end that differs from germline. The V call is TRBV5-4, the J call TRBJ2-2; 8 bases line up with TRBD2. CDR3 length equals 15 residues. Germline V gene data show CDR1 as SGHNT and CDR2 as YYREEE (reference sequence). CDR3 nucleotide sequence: TGTGTCAGCCACCCGGGGGGGAGGGACACCGGGGAGCTGTTTTTT. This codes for CVSHPGGRDTGELFF. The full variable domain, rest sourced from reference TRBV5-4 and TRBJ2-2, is ETGVTQSPTHLIKTRGQQVTLRCSSQSGHNTVSWYQQALGQGPQFIFQYYREEENGRGNFPPRFSGLQFPNYSSELNVNALELDDSALYLCVSHPGGRDTGELFFGEGSRLTVL.

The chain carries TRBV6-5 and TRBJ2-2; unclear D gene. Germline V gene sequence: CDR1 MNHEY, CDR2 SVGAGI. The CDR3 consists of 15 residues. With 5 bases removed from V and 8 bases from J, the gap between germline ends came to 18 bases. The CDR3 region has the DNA TGTGCCAGCAGTGCCTCGGGTCCCCCTGAAGGGGAGCTGTTTTTT. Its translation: CASSASGPPEGELFF.

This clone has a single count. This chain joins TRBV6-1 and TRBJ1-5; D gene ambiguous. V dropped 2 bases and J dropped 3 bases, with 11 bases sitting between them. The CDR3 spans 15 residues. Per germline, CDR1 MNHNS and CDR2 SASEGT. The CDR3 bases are TGTGCCAGCAGTGAATGGGCGGGGTTCAATCAGCCCCAGCATTTT. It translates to CASSEWAGFNQPQHF.

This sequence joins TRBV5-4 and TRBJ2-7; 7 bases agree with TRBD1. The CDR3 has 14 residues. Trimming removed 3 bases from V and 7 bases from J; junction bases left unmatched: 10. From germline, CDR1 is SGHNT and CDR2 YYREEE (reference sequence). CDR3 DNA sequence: TGTGCCAGCAGCTCTGGGACAGCACGTTGGGAGCAGTACTTC. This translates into CASSSGTARWEQYF.

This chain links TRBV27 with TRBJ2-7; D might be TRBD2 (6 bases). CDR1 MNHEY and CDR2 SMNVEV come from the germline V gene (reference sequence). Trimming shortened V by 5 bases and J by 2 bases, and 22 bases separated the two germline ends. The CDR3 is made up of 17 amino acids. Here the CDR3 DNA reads TGTGCCAGCAGTCCACTCCTGGGGGGAGCAGCCCCCTACGAGCAGTACTTC. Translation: CASSPLLGGAAPYEQYF.